The present T cell receptor (beta chain) was sequenced within a study of metastatic and nonmetastatic thyroid tumors. Study results and limitations: Malignant tumors reportedly showed significantly higher TCR beta diversity than benign nodules in both blood and tumor.

Concerning this clone itself: Its antigen remains unidentified.

No treatment had been given to any patient before thyroid surgery. V lost 8 bases and J lost 2, with 12 bases in between. Germline loops: CDR1 MNHNS, CDR2 SASEGT. There are 13 residues in the CDR3. TCRdb called clones again from the PCR reads with MiXCR. This sample has 8,000 to 9,500 clones; 25% to 40% occur once, and the top ten carry 15% to 20%. V gene TRBV6-1 combines with J gene TRBJ1-2; D unresolved. The sequenced material came from tumor tissue. This TCR derives from a female donor with papillary thyroid cancer or a benign thyroid nodule (not recorded which). Some clones in this sample may be carry-over from other donors' samples. The DNA of the CDR3 is TGTGCCAGCGGTCCGGGCCCCAACTATGGCTACACCTTC. This gives the protein CASGPGPNYGYTF.